Following are 28 T cell receptor beta chains from one sample sequenced in a study of T cells after yellow fever vaccination. TCRdb itself ran the 5' RACE reads through MiXCR, one entry per CDR3 protein. The profile shows about 300,000 distinct CDR3 sequences, about 10% of them singletons. The sequenced sample was CD4+ T cells sorted from PBMCs, obtained 5 days after the yellow fever booster vaccination. The receptors here all came from a man younger than 30 who received the YFV17D yellow fever vaccine.

This sequence joins TRBV11-2 and TRBJ2-1, with D perhaps TRBD1 (6 bases). V shed 0 bases and J shed 3 bases, with 12 bases lying between them. The CDR3 runs 16 residues. Per germline, CDR1 SGHAT and CDR2 FQNNGV. The CDR3, as DNA: TGTGCCAGCAGCTTAGACTCGGACAGAAACTACAATGAGCAGTTCTTC. Its translation is CASSLDSDRNYNEQFF. The variable domain in full, completed from reference TRBV11-2 and TRBJ2-1, reads EAGVAQSPRYKIIEKRQSVAFWCNPISGHATLYWYQQILGQGPKLLIQFQNNGVVDDSQLPKDRFSAERLKGVDSTLKIQPAKLEDSAVYLCASSLDSDRNYNEQFFGPGTRLTVL.

This clonotype was seen only a few times. This chain joins TRBV7-2 and TRBJ1-6; 7 positions agree with TRBD1. Germline trimming cut 5 bases from V and 10 bases from J; bases unmatched to any gene: 8. Germline CDR1 SGHTA, CDR2 FQGNSA. There are 14 residues in the CDR3. The CDR3 coding sequence is TGTGCCAGCAGCAAACAGGGGAGAGCGTCACCCCTCCACTTT. Translating it yields CASSKQGRASPLHF.

This clonotype was detected a few times. The chain employs TRBV12-5 and TRBJ2-1; 8 bases align to TRBD2. J was trimmed by 3 bases and V by 2 bases; bases with no gene match: 3. The germline gives CDR1 LGHNT, CDR2 FRNRAP. The CDR3 contains 15 residues. This chain's CDR3 is CASGLPGGDYNEQFF. The CDR3 DNA reads TGTGCTAGTGGTTTGCCCGGGGGGGACTACAATGAGCAGTTCTTC.

For this clonotype: Its ends do not fully match the called genes, so a read error is possible. This chain uses TRBV5-4 with TRBJ1-2; TRBD1 might be the D (5 bases). The germline V gene encodes CDR1 SGHNT and CDR2 YYREEE (reference sequence). The CDR3 consists of 14 residues. This chain's CDR3 is CASSSGGRAGGDTF. The DNA of the CDR3 is TGTGCCAGCAGCTCTGGTGGCAGGGCGGGTGGCGACACCTTC.

This rearrangement joins TRBV19 to TRBJ1-6, with 7 bases matching TRBD1. The CDR3 is 14 amino acids. With 9 bases clipped from V and 10 bases from J, the junction kept 12 bases outside the gene matches. CDR1 and CDR2 (germline): LNHDA, SQIVND (reference sequence). The CDR3 region is CASRHRTGDSPLHF. DNA of the CDR3: TGTGCCAGCCGCCACCGAACAGGGGACTCACCCCTCCACTTT.

The V gene is TRBV10-2, the J gene TRBJ1-4, with D possibly TRBD1 on 6 matching bases. Trimming removed 8 bases from V and 8 bases from J, with 18 bases in between. Germline V gene data show CDR1 as WSHSY and CDR2 as SAAADI. CDR3 length: 14 residues. The CDR3 coding sequence is TGCGCCAGCTTCTCGACGGGACAAGGGGAAAAACTGTTTTTT. Translated, it gives CASFSTGQGEKLFF.

The chain uses TRBV28 and TRBJ1-5, with no clear D. The length of the CDR3 is 13 residues. Per germline, CDR1 MDHEN and CDR2 SYDVKM. V was pared by 10 bases and J by 6 bases, with 16 bases between. The CDR3 nucleotides are TGTGCCACCCGCGGGGAGTCGGTTCAGCCCCAGCATTTT. Protein product: CATRGESVQPQHF. The full variable domain, completed using reference TRBV28 and TRBJ1-5, is DVKVTQSSRYLVKRTGEKVFLECVQDMDHENMFWYRQDPGLGLRLIYFSYDVKMKEKGDIPEGYSVSREKKERFSLILESASTNQTSMYLCATRGESVQPQHFGDGTRLSIL.

The chain is built from TRBV11-3 and TRBJ2-3; D might be TRBD2 (5 bases). The ends were cut back, 1 base at V and 4 bases at J, with 9 bases in the middle. Germline V gene lookup returns CDR1 SGHNT and CDR2 YENEEA. The CDR3 is made up of 14 amino acids. The DNA for the CDR3 is TGTGCCAGCAGCTTAGGGGGAGCGGCAGATACGCAGTATTTT. Amino acid sequence: CASSLGGAADTQYF.

This clonotype was seen more than once but under ten times. The chain joins TRBV5-5 to TRBJ1-1; D gene ambiguous. Germline-derived CDR1 and CDR2 are SGHKS and YYEKEE (reference sequence). The CDR3 sequence is 13 residues long. V was trimmed by 1 base and J by 3 bases, leaving 7 bases between them. The CDR3 nucleotides read TGTGCCAGCAGCTTGTGGGGTGACACTGAAGCTTTCTTT. It is translated as CASSLWGDTEAFF.

This clonotype has more than one count but fewer than ten. This CDR3 reads CASSRTGDRGTDTQYF. CDR3 coding DNA: TGTGCCAGCAGCAGAACAGGGGATCGAGGCACAGATACGCAGTATTTT. The rearrangement joins TRBV9 to TRBJ2-3; TRBD1 matches at 7 bases. The V gene end was trimmed by 4 bases and the J gene end by 1 base; junction bases not matched to a gene: 9. Germline V gives CDR1 SGDLS, CDR2 YYNGEE. The CDR3 spans 16 residues.

This clonotype was observed a handful of times. The genes are TRBV2 and TRBJ1-1; 10 bases match TRBD1. Germline V lookup: CDR1 SNHLY, CDR2 FYNNEI. The CDR3 spans 16 residues. J gave up 6 bases and V 6 bases, and 13 bases lay outside the gene matches. The CDR3 sequence is CASRSGTGVLGSEAFF. CDR3 bases: TGTGCCAGCAGATCCGGGACAGGGGTCCTCGGGTCTGAAGCTTTCTTT.

The genes are TRBV29-1 and TRBJ1-4; a possible D gene is TRBD1 (5 bases). The CDR3 has 12 amino acids. V was trimmed by 6 bases and J by 6 bases, leaving 11 bases between them. Germline lookup yields CDR1 SQVTM and CDR2 ANQGSEA. The CDR3 loop reads CSVQGSDEKLFF. For the CDR3, the DNA is TGCAGCGTCCAGGGTTCTGATGAAAAACTGTTTTTT.

The chain links TRBV30 to TRBJ2-4; tentative D call: TRBD2 (5 bases). Germline loops: CDR1 GTSNPN, CDR2 SVGIG (reference sequence). CDR3 length: 13 residues. Trimming left V 0 bases short and J 11 bases short, with 14 bases between. DNA for the CDR3: TGTGCCTGGAGTGTCGAGGGCCAAAGCGTTCAGTACTTC. Residues: CAWSVEGQSVQYF.

The table lists this clonotype with many counts. This sequence joins TRBV18 and TRBJ1-6; 10 nucleotides match TRBD1. Germline assignment: CDR1 KGHSH and CDR2 LQKENI. J gave up 9 bases and V 3 bases, and 5 bases lay outside the gene matches. This CDR3 is 15 amino acids long. CDR3: CASSPNRDRGSPLHF. The CDR3 nucleotides read TGTGCCAGCTCACCTAACCGGGACAGGGGTTCACCCCTCCACTTT. The variable domain in full, with the rest retrieved from reference TRBV18 and TRBJ1-6, is NAGVMQNPRHLVRRRGQEARLRCSPMKGHSHVYWYRQLPEEGLKFMVYLQKENIIDESGMPKERFSAEFPKEGPSILRIQQVVRGDSAAYFCASSPNRDRGSPLHFGNGTRLTVT.

This clonotype has at least ten counts. The rearrangement uses TRBV6-6 and TRBJ1-1; 9 bases agree with TRBD1. Germline CDR1 and CDR2: MNHNY and SVGAGI (reference sequence). The junction had 9 bases not matched to a gene; V was cut back by 5 bases and J by 5 bases. This CDR3 is 15 amino acids long. The CDR3 loop reads CASSTSGTGMTEAFF. CDR3 nucleotides: TGTGCCAGCAGTACGTCCGGGACAGGGATGACTGAAGCTTTCTTT.

This clonotype was seen a few times. The rearrangement uses TRBV7-9 and TRBJ1-6; D might be TRBD1 (6 bases). The CDR3 sequence is 14 residues long. V lost 5 bases to trimming and J lost 8 bases, with 13 bases between them. Germline-derived CDR1 and CDR2 are SEHNR and FQNEAQ (reference sequence). CDR3 in DNA: TGTGCCAGCAGCCCCAGGGGTTCACATTCACCCCTCCACTTT. Its protein product is CASSPRGSHSPLHF.

This clonotype was counted only a few times. This chain links TRBV7-9 with TRBJ1-2; D ambiguous. The CDR3 runs to 15 residues. CDR1 is SEHNR, CDR2 FQNEAQ, per germline (reference sequence). V was clipped by 3 bases and J by 3 bases, with 14 bases between them. CDR3 sequence (DNA): TGTGCCAGCAGCTTCTACCGGACCGCTGACTATGGCTACACCTTC. Translating gives CASSFYRTADYGYTF.

The chain uses TRBV6-2 or TRBV6-3 and TRBJ1-2; D perhaps matches TRBD1 (5 bases). This CDR3 has 15 residues. Germline V lookup: CDR1 MNHEY, CDR2 SVGEGT. Trimming cost V 2 bases and J 9 bases, with 19 bases left between them. CDR3 nucleotides: TGTGCCAGCAGTTACCGGAAGGGACCACGAGCCAGCTACACCTTC. This encodes CASSYRKGPRASYTF.

This clonotype was counted a few times. The chain couples TRBV5-1 to TRBJ2-3, with a weak D call TRBD1 (5 bases). The germline gives CDR1 SGHRS, CDR2 YFSETQ. The length of the CDR3 is 13 residues. Trimming removed 4 bases from V and 4 bases from J, with 10 bases in between. As DNA, the CDR3 is TGCGCCAGCAGCGTAATAGGGGCAGATACGCAGTATTTT. Protein product: CASSVIGADTQYF.

This clonotype has ten or more counts. The chain couples TRBV20-1 to TRBJ2-5; 15 positions match TRBD2. The germline gives CDR1 DFQATT, CDR2 SNEGSKA (reference sequence). This CDR3 comprises 13 residues. Trimming cost V 6 bases and J 7 bases; bases outside gene matches: 3. This CDR3 is CSATGLAGGTQYF. As DNA, the CDR3 is TGCAGTGCCACGGGACTAGCGGGGGGGACCCAGTACTTC.

This clonotype was counted at least ten times. This chain connects TRBV5-1 to TRBJ2-2; D remains ambiguous. Germline CDR1 reads SGHRS; CDR2 reads YFSETQ. V shed 7 bases and J shed 0 bases, with 10 bases lying between them. The CDR3 extends over 14 amino acids. The CDR3 DNA sequence: TGCGCCAGCCGGGCGGATCCGAACACCGGGGAGCTGTTTTTT. Its protein product is CASRADPNTGELFF.

The V and J genes are TRBV30 and TRBJ2-6; D not certain. The V gene lost 0 bases and the J gene lost 1 base, with 13 bases spanning the gap. Germline CDR1 GTSNPN, CDR2 SVGIG (reference sequence). The CDR3 has 17 residues. The CDR3 nucleotides read TGTGCCTGGAGTGTAAGCCGGGTCAGATCTGGGGCCAACGTCCTGACTTTC. Its protein is CAWSVSRVRSGANVLTF. The whole variable domain, remainder taken from reference TRBV30 and TRBJ2-6, is SQTIHQWPATLVQPVGSPLSLECTVEGTSNPNLYWYRQAAGRGLQLLFYSVGIGQISSEVPQNLSASRPQDRQFILSSKKLLLSDSGFYLCAWSVSRVRSGANVLTFGAGSRLTVL.

This clonotype was recorded a few times. The chain has TRBV6-2 or TRBV6-3 and TRBJ2-7, with TRBD2 matching 9 bases. The CDR3 has 15 residues. Trimming cost V 8 bases and J 5 bases; bases outside gene matches: 13. Germline V gene lookup returns CDR1 MNHEY and CDR2 SVGEGT. In DNA, the CDR3 is TGTGCCAGCCACCAGCGGGGGGAGAAGGTAAACGAGCAGTACGTC. The encoded protein is CASHQRGEKVNEQYV.

This clonotype was recorded a few times. The J gene is TRBJ2-5, the V gene TRBV7-9, with 8 positions matching TRBD2. CDR3 size: 15 residues. The ends lost 2 bases at V and 8 bases at J; junction bases unmatched: 10. Germline CDR1 SEHNR, CDR2 FQNEAQ (reference sequence). The CDR3 here is CASSLLLAESETQYF. CDR3 sequence (DNA): TGTGCCAGCAGCTTATTACTAGCGGAGTCCGAAACCCAGTACTTC.

This chain's CDR3 is CASSLMGGREAFF. The CDR3 nucleotides read TGTGCCAGCAGCTTAATGGGGGGGCGTGAAGCTTTCTTT. V usage is TRBV7-9 and J usage is TRBJ1-1; possibly TRBD1 for D (6 bases). From germline, CDR1 is SEHNR and CDR2 FQNEAQ (reference sequence). The V end was cut by 2 bases, the J end by 7 bases, with 11 bases between. The CDR3 consists of 13 residues.

V is TRBV5-1 and J is TRBJ1-1; 11 nucleotides align to TRBD1. With 4 bases clipped from V and 1 base from J, the junction kept 6 bases outside the gene matches. There are 16 residues in the CDR3. Looked up from germline, CDR1 is SGHRS and CDR2 is YFSETQ. Written as DNA, the CDR3 is TGCGCCAGCAGCAGAGGACAGGGGGCGGGGAACACTGAAGCTTTCTTT. Its translation: CASSRGQGAGNTEAFF.

V is TRBV20-1 and J is TRBJ1-6; D gene uncertain. Germline V gene lookup returns CDR1 DFQATT and CDR2 SNEGSKA (reference sequence). CDR3 length equals 15 residues. V was cut by 0 bases and J by 7 bases, with 13 bases left in between. CDR3 loop: CSAREYGTENSPLHF. Written as DNA, the CDR3 is TGCAGTGCTAGAGAGTATGGAACAGAGAATTCACCCCTCCACTTT.

This clonotype was seen more than once but under ten times. The genes are TRBV7-3 and TRBJ1-1, with D maybe TRBD1 (5 bases). The CDR3 length is 15 residues. The germline V and J ends were trimmed by 5 bases and 0 bases, with 13 bases remaining between them. Germline V gene data show CDR1 as SGHTA and CDR2 as FQGTGA. The CDR3 sequence is CASSPGRGVNTEAFF. The CDR3, as DNA: TGTGCCAGCAGCCCGGGACGAGGAGTGAACACTGAAGCTTTCTTT.